The 22 T cell receptor beta chains presented below share a single source sample, sequenced in a study of blood T cell repertoires in COVID-19. The repertoire was sequenced with immunoSEQ multiplex PCR; TCRdb's copy has only in-frame clones and lacks some. The sample records roughly 200,000 clones, 70% to 85% being singletons. The specimen was peripheral blood. These receptors came from a human donor in a cohort sampled during active COVID-19.

This chain uses TRBV6-5 with TRBJ2-2; TRBD1 might be the D (6 bases). Trimming took 6 bases from V and 1 from J, leaving 9 bases between them. Per the germline V gene, CDR1 is MNHEY and CDR2 is SVGAGI. There are 14 residues in the CDR3. For the CDR3, the DNA is TGTGCCAGCAGGCACAGGGAGAACACCGGGGAGCTGTTTTTT. This gives the protein CASRHRENTGELFF.

V usage is TRBV7-9 and J usage is TRBJ1-4, with D possibly matching TRBD1 (6 bases). Trimming took off 1 base at V and 0 bases at J, with 9 bases between the two ends. The CDR3 consists of 16 residues. Germline-derived CDR1 and CDR2 are SEHNR and FQNEAQ (reference sequence). The CDR3 is CASSLGGTPTNEKLFF. CDR3 sequence (DNA): TGTGCCAGCAGCTTAGGGGGGACACCAACTAATGAAAAACTGTTTTTT.

The CDR3 protein is CATSDKRGDRGLQETQYF. The CDR3 nucleotides are TGTGCCACCAGTGATAAGCGGGGCGACAGGGGGCTTCAAGAGACCCAGTACTTC. V is TRBV24-1 and J is TRBJ2-5; 10 bases are a match to TRBD1. Trimming at V came to 3 bases and at J to 2 bases, leaving 11 bases not matched to a gene. This CDR3 is built from 18 residues. Germline V lookup: CDR1 KGHDR, CDR2 SFDVKD.

The chain has TRBV24-1 and TRBJ2-5; perhaps TRBD2 as D (6 bases). The V and J ends lost 5 bases and 4 bases respectively, with 16 bases between them. The CDR3 is 15 amino acids. Germline CDR1 KGHDR, CDR2 SFDVKD. The CDR3 is CATSVPLSGGETQYF. The CDR3, as DNA: TGTGCCACCAGTGTTCCGCTTTCCGGGGGAGAGACCCAGTACTTC.

CDR3 sequence: CASSLDRDTQYF. The CDR3 nucleotides are TGTGCCAGCAGCTTAGATCGAGATACGCAGTATTTT. The genes are TRBV11-2 and TRBJ2-3; D is undetermined. This CDR3 has 12 amino acids. Germline loops: CDR1 SGHAT, CDR2 FQNNGV. Deletions cut 0 bases from V and 5 bases from J, with 3 bases between.

The genes are TRBV5-5 and TRBJ1-2, with a weak D call TRBD1 (6 bases). Deletions cut 0 bases from V and 8 bases from J, with 20 bases between. The CDR3 covers 16 residues. CDR1 is SGHKS and CDR2 is YYEKEE in the germline V gene (reference sequence). In DNA form, the CDR3 reads TGTGCCAGCAGCTTGGCTTCAGGGACAACCCGGTGGGGCTACACCTTC. This sequence encodes CASSLASGTTRWGYTF.

The V gene is TRBV7-9, the J gene TRBJ1-1; TRBD1 matches at 9 bases. The ends lost 1 base at V and 5 bases at J; junction bases unmatched: 2. The germline CDR1 and CDR2 sequences are SEHNR and FQNEAQ (reference sequence). The CDR3 has 14 amino acids. DNA of the CDR3: TGTGCCAGCAGCTTAGTGGACAGGGGAACTGAAGCTTTCTTT. Residues: CASSLVDRGTEAFF.

The gene calls are TRBV6-6 and TRBJ1-3; 7 bases are shared with TRBD1. The length of the CDR3 is 12 residues. Germline CDR1 reads MNHNY; CDR2 reads SVGAGI (reference sequence). The junction had 2 bases not matched to a gene; V was cut back by 5 bases and J by 7 bases. CDR3 sequence (DNA): TGTGCCAGCAGTCCGGACAGGAACACCATATATTTT. Protein sequence: CASSPDRNTIYF.

The chain links TRBV2 to TRBJ2-7, with 7 bases fitting TRBD1. CDR3 length: 16 amino acids. Germline V gene data show CDR1 as SNHLY and CDR2 as FYNNEI. Trimming removed 6 bases from V and 1 base from J; junction bases left unmatched: 12. Here the CDR3 reads CASRELIGTASYEQYF. The CDR3 bases are TGTGCCAGCAGGGAGCTGATAGGGACAGCGTCCTACGAGCAGTACTTC.

The chain links TRBV5-1 to TRBJ2-2; 7 bases map to TRBD2. V shed 0 bases and J 6 bases; nucleotides not matched to a gene: 5. Germline V gene data show CDR1 as SGHRS and CDR2 as YFSETQ. This CDR3 has 15 residues. CDR3 sequence reads: CASSLGAGRAGELFF. CDR3 in DNA: TGCGCCAGCAGCTTGGGAGCGGGAAGGGCCGGGGAGCTGTTTTTT.

The rearrangement links TRBV23-1 to TRBJ2-7; TRBD2 aligns across 7 bases. TRBV23-1 carries the ORF label, with uncertain function. Trimming cost V 2 bases and J 6 bases; bases outside gene matches: 25. The CDR3 is made up of 20 amino acids. The CDR3 DNA is TGCGCCAGCAGTCAAACCCGGGAAGTACTTGGTGGGAGGGTTCCATGCGAGCAGTACTTC. Amino acid sequence: CASSQTREVLGGRVPCEQYF.

The genes are TRBV5-8 and TRBJ2-7; 8 bases are a match to TRBD1. Per the germline V gene, CDR1 is SGHTS and CDR2 is YDEGEE. V shed 0 bases and J 5 bases; nucleotides not matched to a gene: 7. The CDR3 has 15 residues. For the CDR3, the DNA is TGTGCCAGCAGCTTGGGACAGGGGAGGTCGCACGAGCAGTACTTC. Protein sequence: CASSLGQGRSHEQYF.

The DNA for the CDR3 is TGTGCCAGCACCCACGCATGGACAGTAGGGACCGGGGAGCTGTTTTTT. Translated, it gives CASTHAWTVGTGELFF. This chain connects TRBV11-3 to TRBJ2-2; TRBD1 is a possible D gene (6 bases). The CDR3 runs to 16 residues. Per the germline V gene, CDR1 is SGHNT and CDR2 is YENEEA. The V gene lost 7 bases and the J gene lost 5 bases, with 20 bases spanning the gap.

The CDR3: CSSGTSYEQYF. The DNA for the CDR3 is TGCAGCAGCGGGACGTCCTACGAGCAGTACTTC. The rearrangement links TRBV20-1 to TRBJ2-7; 7 bases are a match to TRBD2. CDR3 length equals 11 residues. CDR1 is DFQATT, CDR2 SNEGSKA, per germline (reference sequence).

This chain uses TRBV5-1 with TRBJ2-3, with TRBD1 matching 7 bases. This CDR3 is 14 amino acids long. V shed 4 bases and J 1 base; nucleotides not matched to a gene: 3. Germline lookup yields CDR1 SGHRS and CDR2 YFSETQ. The CDR3: CASSRDSRTDTQYF. CDR3 bases: TGCGCCAGCAGCCGGGACAGCCGCACAGATACGCAGTATTTT.

The chain uses TRBV4-2 and TRBJ2-1; perhaps TRBD1 as D (6 bases). The CDR3 runs 13 residues. The V gene's germline CDR1 is LGHNA and CDR2 YNFKEQ. V lost 4 bases and J lost 5, with 9 bases in between. Here the CDR3 DNA reads TGTGCCAGCAGCCTCGGGACAAACAATGAGCAGTTCTTC. This translates into CASSLGTNNEQFF.

The chain couples TRBV28 to TRBJ1-2; D perhaps matches TRBD1 (5 bases). Germline loops: CDR1 MDHEN, CDR2 SYDVKM. CDR3 size: 14 residues. Trimming stripped 4 bases from V and 2 bases from J, with 11 bases between. This CDR3 reads CASSSGTPNYGYTF. In DNA, the CDR3 is TGTGCCAGCAGTTCCGGGACTCCCAACTATGGCTACACCTTC.

V usage is TRBV29-1 and J usage is TRBJ1-2; 11 nucleotides align to TRBD1. Germline values: CDR1 SQVTM, CDR2 ANQGSEA. CDR3 length: 15 residues. J was trimmed by 3 bases and V by 7 bases; bases with no gene match: 10. The CDR3 bases are TGCAGCGCCCAAAGGACAGGGGGCGCGGACTATGGCTACACCTTC. Its translation is CSAQRTGGADYGYTF.

This clone was found a few times. The J gene is TRBJ1-2, the V gene TRBV5-1; possibly TRBD1 for D (6 bases). Deletions cut 4 bases from V and 5 bases from J, with 12 bases between. Germline CDR1 and CDR2: SGHRS and YFSETQ. The CDR3 is 13 amino acids. The CDR3 protein is CASSEGDRYGYTF. The CDR3 DNA is TGCGCCAGCAGCGAGGGGGATCGGTATGGCTACACCTTC.

The V call is TRBV19, the J call TRBJ2-7, with D maybe TRBD1 (5 bases). This CDR3 is built from 16 residues. V lost 4 bases and J 4 bases, leaving 20 bases between the germline ends. The V gene's germline CDR1 is LNHDA and CDR2 SQIVND (reference sequence). In DNA, the CDR3 is TGTGCCAGTAGTAAGGTCGGCAGGGATCTTCGGTACGAGCAGTACTTC. It codes for CASSKVGRDLRYEQYF.

The CDR3 region is CASKSHMMETQYF. CDR3 in DNA: TGTGCCAGCAAAAGTCACATGATGGAGACCCAGTACTTC. The chain combines TRBV12-3 or TRBV12-4 with TRBJ2-5, with D hard to call. The germline V and J ends were trimmed by 7 bases and 5 bases, with 14 bases remaining between them. The length of the CDR3 is 13 residues.

The chain couples TRBV10-3 to TRBJ2-1; 13 bases are shared with TRBD2. V shed 4 bases and J 7 bases; nucleotides not matched to a gene: 1. The germline V gene encodes CDR1 ENHRY and CDR2 SYGVKD. The CDR3 extends over 14 amino acids. The CDR3 DNA reads as TGTGCCATCAGTGTACTAGCGGGGGGGAATGAGCAGTTCTTC. This encodes CAISVLAGGNEQFF.